This note documents a single T cell receptor beta chain sequence. It has no known antigen specificity. One base away there is no much larger clone; base qualities are not given. This specimen comes from a study of human T cells and chemical hapten exposure (dated by TCRdb to the early 2020s). Regarding the research as a whole: For sensitization, 2% DPC in acetone was applied to a 2 cm by 2 cm area of upper inner arm skin. Throughout the approximately 25-week study period, patients were also given weekly therapeutic DPC doses on the scalp. Patch testing was performed on the upper back with Finn chambers containing 0.01% DPC, and the patch tests were scored after 6 days according to International Contact Dermatitis Research Group standards. The mostly female patient cohort included alopecia areata with under or over 50% scalp involvement, alopecia totalis and alopecia universalis. Libraries were combined into a pool for sequencing, and differences in TCR yield between samples came mainly from small differences in library volumes within the pool. This study followed changes in the peripheral blood TCR repertoire in vivo during primary and secondary sensitization of alopecia patients to the hapten diphenylcyclopropenone (DPC). Blood samples were taken from patients before sensitization (week 0) and then at 2, 6 and about 24 weeks after DPC sensitization. For TCR sequencing, blood came from about 28 alopecia patients at anywhere from one to four time points (pre-sensitization, 2, 6 and 24 weeks).

The time point label here, explained by the study, means: patch test 3, about 24 weeks after DPC sensitization. The treatment or condition label, read with the paper, signifies: therapeutic diphenylcyclopropenone sensitization with weekly scalp DPC. At each patch-test visit, blood was drawn before the patch test was applied. To be eligible, patients had to be aged 18 to 70, diagnosed with alopecia and judged suitable for DPC therapy, while pregnant patients were excluded. Total RNA was extracted from unfractionated whole blood collected in Tempus Blood RNA tubes. The CDR3 spans 10 residues, from the cysteine through the phenylalanine. Just the 30-base CDR3 DNA is kept, in frame starting at base 1. Reading the germline V gene gives CDR1 MNHEY and CDR2 SVGEGT. Deletion took 3 bases off V and 9 bases off J, with a span of 3 bases between the germline ends. Findings and caveats that apply to the study as a whole: Expanded TCRs formed significantly more large CDR3 similarity clusters than pre-sensitization or healthy control sets, consistent with antigen-driven responses. Repeated subsampling changed both the strength of the expansion versus patch-test correlation and the threshold at which the correlation became significant. DPC sensitization did not change the number of TCRs with a frequency above 1 in 1000, and there was no evidence of changes in global repertoire structure. Patch test score correlated positively with the number of PT1 expanded TCRs, reaching significance at thresholds 8, 16 and 32 but not at 4. All patients had alopecia, a presumed autoimmune disease, so their immune response might differ from that of healthy individuals.

Library preparation was by RACE. Sequenced using a NextSeq 500. During library preparation, unique molecular identifiers were attached to individual cDNA molecules so that TCRs could be counted quantitatively and reproducibly. For every blood RNA sample, sequencing covered both the TCR alpha and TCR beta chains. The authors' analysis ran thus. A median of about 100,000 TCRs per sample was observed, with a range of about 20,000 to 700,000. The Decombinator software suite was used to annotate the V, J and CDR3 of the TCR reads. For PS versus PT1 abundance plots, all samples were subsampled to the same number of TCRs (28,000). Expanded TCRs were defined as absent before sensitization and observed at least eight times at the 2-week time point. Through fastp at Q25 and MiXCR, TCRdb rebuilt clones from the public reads, retaining in-frame beta chains. When rows share a CDR3 protein, they turn into one entry using the most common DNA and genes. The V and J calls follow TCRdb's processing rather than the paper's. The sample table contains 100,000 or so distinct CDR3 sequences; only one count was recorded for nearly 35% of them. Roughly 2.7% of the sample lies in the top ten.

Specimen: whole blood, collected in connection with sensitization to the hapten diphenylcyclopropenone (DPC). The V and J genes are TRBV6-2 or TRBV6-3 and TRBJ2-1; a confident D gene designation cannot be given. The clonotype originates from a man between 40 and 49 years old with alopecia areata. Some clones in this sample may be carry-over from other donors' samples. The sequenced DNA is TGTGCCAGCAGTTATGGTGAGCAGTTCTTC. The encoded protein is CASSYGEQFF.